Listed below are T cell receptor beta chains from one sample, sequenced in a study of shared clonotypes between healthy human individuals. The assay was immunoSEQ multiplex PCR, and TCRdb's table has in-frame clones only and misses some. The data show 500,000 to 650,000 clones, roughly four fifths seen once. The sequenced sample consisted of PBMCs. Every receptor here comes from a woman in her 40s in good health. Some clones in this sample may be carry-over from other donors' samples. Both conserved end residues are part of each CDR3. Each record gives: V gene, clone size, D gene, J gene, CDR3 DNA, CDR3 protein. The D gene is left open where the match is weak. Clone sizes are given selectively: once, few, many, or a class where the clone is expanded.

TRBV2,NA,NA,TRBJ1-1,TGTGCCAGCAGTGTGGGCACTGAAGCTTTCTTT,CASSVGTEAFF
TRBV6-4,NA,TRBD1,TRBJ1-5,TGTGCCAGCAGCCCCGGGACAGGGGTACAGCCCCAGCATTTT,CASSPGTGVQPQHF
TRBV7-7,NA,TRBD2,TRBJ2-7,TGTGCCAGCAGCCCCCGGGAGGGGTTCTACGAGCAGTACTTC,CASSPREGFYEQYF
TRBV7-2,NA,NA,TRBJ1-4,TGTGCCAGCAGCTTAATGGCAGGGACTAATGAAAAACTGTTTTTT,CASSLMAGTNEKLFF
TRBV7-9,NA,TRBD1,TRBJ2-2,TGTGCCAGCAGCTTAAGGGCAGGGGGCAAATCCGGGGAGCTGTTTTTT,CASSLRAGGKSGELFF
TRBV2,NA,TRBD2,TRBJ2-1,TGTGCCAGCAGTGAACTAGCGGGAGAGATCAGTGAGCAGTTCTTC,CASSELAGEISEQFF
TRBV9,NA,NA,TRBJ1-1,TGTGCCAGCAGCGCTAGCTCCGGGCCATACGCTGAAGCTTTCTTT,CASSASSGPYAEAFF
TRBV27,NA,NA,TRBJ1-1,TGTGCCAGCAGTCCTATAGGGTTGGTCAGGCAGGGCACTGAAGCTTTCTTT,CASSPIGLVRQGTEAFF
TRBV28,NA,NA,TRBJ2-5,TGTGCCAGCAGTTTACAGGTCCAAGAGACCCAGTACTTC,CASSLQVQETQYF
TRBV15,NA,TRBD1,TRBJ2-7,TGTGCCACCAGCAGAGTAACGGGACAGGGGGGGCGGCGAGCCTACGAGCAGTACTTC,CATSRVTGQGGRRAYEQYF
TRBV6-5,NA,TRBD2,TRBJ2-3,TGTGCCAGCAGTTACCGGCGGGAGAATCCAGATACGCAGTATTTT,CASSYRRENPDTQYF
TRBV6-6,NA,NA,TRBJ2-4,TGTGCCAGCAGGGTGTCGGGGACAAACATTCAGTACTTC,CASRVSGTNIQYF
TRBV2,once,TRBD1,TRBJ2-2,TGTGCCAGCAGTGAAGAACAGGGGGCGGTCGGGGAGCTGTTTTTT,CASSEEQGAVGELFF
TRBV6-5,NA,NA,TRBJ1-5,TGTGCCAGCAGTTACGCGGACAATCAGCCCCAGCATTTT,CASSYADNQPQHF
TRBV9,NA,NA,TRBJ2-7,TGTGCCAGCAGCGTAGTCGCAGGGGCCTACGAGCAGTACTTC,CASSVVAGAYEQYF
TRBV2,NA,NA,TRBJ2-3,TGTGCCAGCAGTGAAGGGCCAGCCTCGTCGGGTACGCAGTATTTT,CASSEGPASSGTQYF
TRBV5-8,few,NA,TRBJ2-2,TGTGCCAGCAGCCTATGGGGGACGGGCGGGGAGCTGTTTTTT,CASSLWGTGGELFF
TRBV7-2,once,NA,TRBJ2-5,TGTGCCAGCACCTACACGACCCGGGAGACCCAGTACTTC,CASTYTTRETQYF
TRBV5-4,NA,NA,TRBJ1-2,TGTGCCAGCAGCTTGGGGGGACTCTATGGCTACACCTTC,CASSLGGLYGYTF
TRBV29-1,NA,TRBD2,TRBJ2-1,TGCAGCGTGAGTAGCGGGAGCTCCTACAATGAGCAGTTCTTC,CSVSSGSSYNEQFF
TRBV20-1,medium-sized,NA,TRBJ1-2,TGCAGTGCTAGCCGGGGGGAAGGCTACACCTTC,CSASRGEGYTF
TRBV7-9,few,NA,TRBJ1-2,TGTGCCAGCAGCTTATTTGTCGAGCACTATGGCTACACCTTC,CASSLFVEHYGYTF
TRBV29-1,NA,NA,TRBJ1-1,TGCAGCGCCCCAGTAGGGAACGGTGGCACTGAAGCTTTCTTT,CSAPVGNGGTEAFF